Each of the 30 T cell receptor beta chains below was sequenced from the same sample in a study of memory CD8 T cells in hepatitis C reinfection. Sequenced by immunoSEQ multiplex PCR; TCRdb stores in-frame clones only, minus some. The data contain about 46,000 clones, about 91% of them singletons. This sample's time point: late/post reinfection, 12 to 24 weeks after detection. The sorted cells went straight to TCR sequencing with no prior in vitro expansion. The sample taken for sequencing was naive CD8+ T cells sorted from blood. The receptors were gathered from a man aged 18 to 29 with hepatitis C virus infection.

This sequence joins TRBV27 and TRBJ2-7; 7 nucleotides line up with TRBD2. Germline CDR1 reads MNHEY; CDR2 reads SMNVEV (reference sequence). J lost 2 bases, V lost 5 bases, and 6 bases had no gene match. The CDR3 sequence is 14 residues long. The CDR3 DNA follows: TGTGCCAGCAGTCCGGGAGGCGGAACCTACGAGCAGTACTTC. Translating gives CASSPGGGTYEQYF.

The chain combines TRBV9 with TRBJ1-5; no definite D call. The CDR3 covers 13 residues. Germline values: CDR1 SGDLS, CDR2 YYNGEE. V was trimmed by 0 bases and J by 4 bases, leaving 5 bases between them. CDR3 in DNA: TGTGCCAGCAGCGTAGGGGAGAATCAGCCCCAGCATTTT. Amino acid sequence: CASSVGENQPQHF.

In nucleotides, the CDR3 is TGTGCCAGCAGCTCGGGGGACGACCGGGAGACCCAGTACTTC. Translating it yields CASSSGDDRETQYF. The chain uses TRBV11-3 and TRBJ2-5, with D possibly being TRBD2 (6 bases). This CDR3 is built from 14 residues. V was cut by 4 bases and J by 5 bases, with 14 bases left in between. CDR1 SGHNT and CDR2 YENEEA come from the germline V gene.

The chain couples TRBV7-8 to TRBJ1-3; TRBD1 aligns across 7 bases. Losses at the gene ends were 4 bases for V and 2 bases for J; bases not matched to a gene: 8. There are 16 residues in the CDR3. Germline CDR1 SGHVS, CDR2 FQNEAQ. Written as DNA, the CDR3 is TGTGCCAGCAGCTCGAGGACAGGCGACCCTGGAAACACCATATATTTT. As protein: CASSSRTGDPGNTIYF.

The J gene is TRBJ2-3, the V gene TRBV27; tentative D call: TRBD2 (5 bases). The CDR3 consists of 12 residues. Deletions cut 9 bases from V and 0 bases from J, with 7 bases between. The V gene's germline CDR1 is MNHEY and CDR2 SMNVEV (reference sequence). In DNA form, the CDR3 reads TGTGCCAGTGGACTCAGCACAGATACGCAGTATTTT. Protein sequence: CASGLSTDTQYF.

The chain carries TRBV5-1 and TRBJ1-5; TRBD1 is a possible D gene (6 bases). CDR3 length equals 15 residues. Trimming removed 5 bases at V and 3 bases at J, with 15 bases between. Germline V CDR1 and CDR2: SGHRS, YFSETQ. The CDR3 here is CASSPWAGDNQPQHF. CDR3 bases: TGCGCCAGCAGTCCCTGGGCAGGGGACAATCAGCCCCAGCATTTT. The full variable domain, rest sourced from reference TRBV5-1 and TRBJ1-5, is KAGVTQTPRYLIKTRGQQVTLSCSPISGHRSVSWYQQTPGQGLQFLFEYFSETQRNKGNFPGRFSGRQFSNSRSEMNVSTLELGDSALYLCASSPWAGDNQPQHFGDGTRLSIL.

This clone has a single count. V is TRBV7-9 and J is TRBJ2-1, with 9 bases that match TRBD2. The length of the CDR3 is 15 residues. Germline assignment: CDR1 SEHNR and CDR2 FQNEAQ (reference sequence). After removal of 1 base from V and 5 bases from J, the junction contained 3 bases not matched to a gene. The CDR3 DNA follows: TGTGCCAGCAGCTTAGTACTAGCGGGTCACAATGAGCAGTTCTTC. Its protein is CASSLVLAGHNEQFF.

V usage is TRBV7-9 and J usage is TRBJ1-2, with D hard to call. This CDR3 comprises 15 residues. Trimming shortened V by 0 bases and J by 3 bases, and 11 bases separated the two germline ends. The germline CDR1 and CDR2 sequences are SEHNR and FQNEAQ (reference sequence). The CDR3 loop is CASSLAGSSYYGYTF. CDR3 DNA sequence: TGTGCCAGCAGCTTAGCGGGGAGTTCGTACTATGGCTACACCTTC.

J is TRBJ1-2 and V is TRBV14; D gene ambiguous. The V and J ends lost 3 bases and 3 bases respectively, with 8 bases between them. Germline CDR1 SGHDN, CDR2 FVKESK. The CDR3 has 13 residues. In DNA form, the CDR3 reads TGTGCCAGCAGCCAGGTGACACACTATGGCTACACCTTC. This translates into CASSQVTHYGYTF.

The rearrangement uses TRBV29-1 and TRBJ2-1; D not resolved. V was clipped by 3 bases and J by 5 bases, with 8 bases between them. Germline V gene data show CDR1 as SQVTM and CDR2 as ANQGSEA. The CDR3 extends over 12 amino acids. The DNA for the CDR3 is TGCAGCGTTGACAGGCGCAACAATGAGCAGTTCTTC. Translated, it gives CSVDRRNNEQFF.

V usage is TRBV19 and J usage is TRBJ1-1; D possibly corresponds to TRBD1 (6 bases). The CDR3 spans 13 residues. In germline, CDR1 is LNHDA, CDR2 SQIVND (reference sequence). Between the trimmed V and J ends, which lost 6 bases and 4 bases, there was a span of 12 bases. In nucleotides, the CDR3 is TGTGCCAGTAGAGAGGGGGTGGTCACTGAAGCTTTCTTT. Amino acids: CASREGVVTEAFF.

The genes are TRBV7-8 and TRBJ1-5; D might be TRBD1 (6 bases). The CDR3 covers 16 residues. Germline CDR1 is SGHVS and CDR2 is FQNEAQ. The ends were cut back, 1 base at V and 5 bases at J, with 15 bases in the middle. CDR3 sequence: CASSLGGRGLDQPQHF. In nucleotides, the CDR3 is TGTGCCAGCAGCTTAGGGGGGCGGGGGTTGGATCAGCCCCAGCATTTT.

The rearrangement uses TRBV7-2 and TRBJ2-1; D possibly corresponds to TRBD2 (7 bases). Germline V gives CDR1 SGHTA, CDR2 FQGNSA. V shed 3 bases and J shed 8 bases, with 14 bases lying between them. This CDR3 is 14 amino acids long. The CDR3 loop is CASSLGGGPDEQFF. CDR3 DNA sequence: TGTGCCAGCAGCTTGGGCGGGGGCCCGGATGAGCAGTTCTTC.

This chain joins TRBV11-3 and TRBJ2-1; the D is unclear. CDR1 is SGHNT, CDR2 YENEEA, per germline. Trimming pared 5 bases from V and 3 bases from J, leaving 8 bases between. The CDR3 runs 13 residues. The CDR3 loop reads CASSPPGYNEQFF. In DNA form, the CDR3 reads TGTGCCAGCAGCCCCCCGGGCTACAATGAGCAGTTCTTC.

This chain links TRBV19 with TRBJ1-3; 11 nucleotides agree with TRBD1. This CDR3 is 16 amino acids long. Trimming took 4 bases from V and 0 from J; bases not matched to a gene: 2. Germline V CDR1 and CDR2: LNHDA, SQIVND (reference sequence). The CDR3 coding sequence is TGTGCCAGTAGTACCGGGACAGGGGGCTCTGGAAACACCATATATTTT. Translating gives CASSTGTGGSGNTIYF.

This chain joins TRBV10-3 and TRBJ2-7, with 12 bases that match TRBD1. The CDR3 contains 13 residues. Germline V gene sequence: CDR1 ENHRY, CDR2 SYGVKD. Trimming took 8 bases from V and 6 from J; bases not matched to a gene: 5. Here the CDR3 DNA reads TGTGCCATCGGGACAGGGGGCGATTCCGAGCAGTACGTC. Encoded protein: CAIGTGGDSEQYV.

The chain joins TRBV7-9 to TRBJ2-5; 11 bases are shared with TRBD2. Germline CDR1 reads SEHNR; CDR2 reads FQNEAQ (reference sequence). This CDR3 comprises 16 residues. Losses at the gene ends were 1 base for V and 1 base for J; bases not matched to a gene: 2. The CDR3, as DNA: TGTGCCAGCAGCTTAGTAGGGACTAGCGGCCAAGAGACCCAGTACTTC. Amino acids: CASSLVGTSGQETQYF.

This clone was picked up a small number of times. The chain has TRBV6-6 and TRBJ1-2; possible D gene TRBD1, 5 bases. The CDR3 spans 14 residues. Germline values: CDR1 MNHNY, CDR2 SVGAGI (reference sequence). The V end lost 7 bases, the J end lost 8 bases, and 20 bases lay between the germline ends. The CDR3 region has the DNA TGTGCCAGCACCGTACAGGCCACGAGCCAGGGCTACACCTTC. Translation: CASTVQATSQGYTF.

This chain uses TRBV10-2 with TRBJ2-7, with 7 positions matching TRBD2. The germline CDR1 and CDR2 sequences are WSHSY and SAAADI. The CDR3 covers 15 residues. The trim removed 8 bases at V and 0 bases at J, leaving 10 bases unmatched. This CDR3 is CASREAGHPSYEQYF. In DNA form, the CDR3 reads TGCGCCAGCCGGGAGGCGGGCCACCCCTCCTACGAGCAGTACTTC.

This sequence joins TRBV5-6 and TRBJ2-3; D gene ambiguous. Deletions cut 0 bases from V and 0 bases from J, with 5 bases between. This CDR3 contains 14 residues. In germline, CDR1 is SGHDT, CDR2 YYEEEE. In nucleotides, the CDR3 is TGTGCCAGCAGCTTGGCCTATAGCACAGATACGCAGTATTTT. This sequence encodes CASSLAYSTDTQYF.

This clone was seen a single time. The chain couples TRBV9 to TRBJ2-3, with 8 positions matching TRBD2. CDR3 length: 15 residues. Trimming at V came to 6 bases and at J to 4 bases, leaving 10 bases not matched to a gene. Per the germline V gene, CDR1 is SGDLS and CDR2 is YYNGEE. The CDR3 DNA reads TGTGCCAGCAACCCAAGCGGGAGCGGGGCAGATACGCAGTATTTT. Its protein product is CASNPSGSGADTQYF. Supplemented by reference TRBV9 and TRBJ2-3, the full variable domain reads DSGVTQTPKHLITATGQRVTLRCSPRSGDLSVYWYQQSLDQGLQFLIQYYNGEERAKGNILERFSAQQFPDLHSELNLSSLELGDSALYFCASNPSGSGADTQYFGPGTRLTVL.

The rearrangement uses TRBV5-1 and TRBJ1-1; maybe TRBD1 (6 bases). Germline V gene sequence: CDR1 SGHRS, CDR2 YFSETQ. V was shortened by 6 bases and J by 1 base, with 16 bases between the two germline ends. The CDR3 extends over 15 amino acids. The CDR3 DNA reads as TGCGCCAGCACCCCTAGGGGGGGGACGAACACTGAAGCTTTCTTT. The encoded protein is CASTPRGGTNTEAFF.

Regarding this clone: The sample carries other DNA sequences with the same CDR3. This chain links TRBV27 with TRBJ2-1, with D possibly TRBD2 on 5 matching bases. This CDR3 contains 12 residues. Germline V gene data show CDR1 as MNHEY and CDR2 as SMNVEV (reference sequence). V lost 2 bases and J 8 bases, leaving 7 bases between the germline ends. CDR3 nucleotide sequence: TGTGCCAGCAGTTTACTGGGAGATGAGCAGTTCTTC. This translates into CASSLLGDEQFF.

In this sample, this clone turned up a few times. The chain recombines TRBV11-2 with TRBJ2-1; 10 bases match TRBD2. With 1 base clipped from V and 4 bases from J, the junction kept 4 bases outside the gene matches. The CDR3 has 16 residues. CDR1 and CDR2 from the germline V gene are SGHAT and FQNNGV. The CDR3 protein is CASSLAGLAAYNEQFF. CDR3 nucleotide sequence: TGTGCCAGCAGCTTAGCCGGACTAGCGGCATACAATGAGCAGTTCTTC.

The chain is built from TRBV11-2 and TRBJ1-6; D ambiguous. V shed 5 bases and J shed 0 bases, with 5 bases lying between them. This CDR3 has 14 residues. Per the germline V gene, CDR1 is SGHAT and CDR2 is FQNNGV. CDR3 sequence (DNA): TGTGCCAGCAGCCCTAGCTCCTATAATTCACCCCTCCACTTT. Amino acids: CASSPSSYNSPLHF. The full variable domain, rest sourced from reference TRBV11-2 and TRBJ1-6, is EAGVAQSPRYKIIEKRQSVAFWCNPISGHATLYWYQQILGQGPKLLIQFQNNGVVDDSQLPKDRFSAERLKGVDSTLKIQPAKLEDSAVYLCASSPSSYNSPLHFGNGTRLTVT.

The chain recombines TRBV6-5 with TRBJ2-1; 9 bases are shared with TRBD1. The J segment lost 7 bases and the V segment lost 5 bases, leaving 3 bases of the junction unmatched. This CDR3 contains 13 residues. From germline, CDR1 is MNHEY and CDR2 SVGAGI. CDR3 DNA sequence: TGTGCCAGCAGTGTACAGGGGGCGAATGAGCAGTTCTTC. Translated, it gives CASSVQGANEQFF.

In this sample, this clone turned up once. The chain has TRBV28 and TRBJ2-7, with a possible D match to TRBD1 (6 bases). Germline CDR1 reads MDHEN; CDR2 reads SYDVKM. Trimming left V 4 bases short and J 4 bases short, with 17 bases between. The CDR3 is 15 residues long. DNA of the CDR3: TGTGCCAGCAGTTCCGCACAGGGATTAGAATACGAGCAGTACTTC. The encoded protein is CASSSAQGLEYEQYF.

The V gene is TRBV29-1, the J gene TRBJ2-1, with 10 bases aligning to TRBD2. J was trimmed by 7 bases and V by 1 base; bases with no gene match: 4. Germline V gene sequence: CDR1 SQVTM, CDR2 ANQGSEA. The CDR3 covers 14 residues. The CDR3 DNA sequence: TGCAGCGTTGAAGGGACTAGCGGAAGGAATGAGCAGTTCTTC. Its protein product is CSVEGTSGRNEQFF.

Turning to this clone: Germline and junction disagree at one end, which may indicate a read error. The V call is TRBV4-1, the J call TRBJ1-5; D ambiguous. There are 15 residues in the CDR3. Germline V CDR1 and CDR2: MGHRA, YSYEKL. Here the CDR3 DNA reads TGCGTCAGCAGCACCGACTTAGGTAGCAATCAGCCCCAGCATTTT. Encoded protein: CVSSTDLGSNQPQHF.

The J gene is TRBJ2-2, the V gene TRBV6-5, with D tentatively TRBD1 (6 bases). Germline CDR1 reads MNHEY; CDR2 reads SVGAGI. The CDR3 has 15 residues. Trimming cost V 3 bases and J 6 bases, with 14 bases left between them. The CDR3 loop reads CASSYSSGASGELFF. DNA for the CDR3: TGTGCCAGCAGTTATTCGTCAGGGGCTTCCGGGGAGCTGTTTTTT.